This T cell receptor (beta chain) was sequenced for a study of cytomegalovirus exposure and HLA in healthy donors. Study-level findings and limits: As a later analysis showed, several of the most significant clusters appeared to be linked to common viral pathogens.

This clone was detected a few times. Antigen specificity is unknown. The study ran its PCR with 60 Vbeta and 13 Jbeta primers. Assay: immunoSEQ multiplex PCR; the TCRdb copy retains only in-frame clones and omits some. The sample shows roughly 80,000 clones, roughly two thirds of them seen only once. The receptor comes from a woman aged 45-59 years in good health and CMV-seropositive. Sequences were obtained from PBMCs.

The CDR3 region is CASSSRQGDYGYTF. Written as DNA, the CDR3 is TGCGCCAGCAGTTCTAGACAGGGAGACTATGGCTACACCTTC. The chain uses TRBV10-2 and TRBJ1-2; 7 nucleotides match TRBD1. V shed 5 bases, J shed 3 bases, and the junction held 6 bases outside the gene matches. The CDR3 extends over 14 amino acids. Germline values: CDR1 WSHSY, CDR2 SAAADI.